The rows below give T cell receptor beta chains drawn from one sample of a study of sequential checkpoint blockade in melanoma. The assay was immunoSEQ multiplex PCR, and TCRdb's table has in-frame clones only and misses some. The sample yields approximately 15,000 clones, 80% seen once. The sequenced sample was CD8+ T cells sorted from blood (inferred from file names), obtained from a patient given nivolumab and ipilimumab in sequence. The receptors stem from a human donor with melanoma. Both conserved end residues are part of each CDR3. A D gene is named only where the DNA matches it firmly. Only part of the rows carry a size: once, few, many, or a class if the clone is expanded.

v_call	d_call	j_call	clone_size	cdr3_aa
TRBV19	TRBD1	TRBJ1-1	.	CASSTETGQLNTEAFF
TRBV11-2	TRBD1	TRBJ2-7	once	CASSVPQGAYEQYF
TRBV30	TRBD1	TRBJ1-2	.	CAGLTGVSYGYTF
TRBV30	.	TRBJ1-2	.	CAWNQARGAYGYTF
TRBV7-6	.	TRBJ2-7	.	CASSLGRGASSYEQYF
TRBV15	TRBD1	TRBJ1-2	.	CATSSLDRGLSGYTF
TRBV7-9	TRBD1	TRBJ2-7	.	CASSSRTGKTYEQYF
TRBV2	.	TRBJ1-1	.	CASSEALRRGEAFF
TRBV4-1	.	TRBJ1-6	.	CASSHRRGYDNSPLHF
TRBV6-6	TRBD2	TRBJ2-7	few	CASSSLAGEGYEQYF
TRBV5-1	TRBD1	TRBJ2-7	.	CASSSTGAEQYF
TRBV19	TRBD1	TRBJ1-1	few	CASRTTGGNTEAFF
TRBV27	TRBD1	TRBJ1-5	.	CASSLSPGQGDQPQHF
TRBV19	TRBD1	TRBJ2-7	.	CASSIRQGANEQYF
TRBV19	TRBD1	TRBJ1-1	.	CASSQTGGVLTTEAFF
TRBV7-6	.	TRBJ2-7	few	CASSPSGNEQYF
TRBV27	.	TRBJ2-7	.	CASSLQGDYEQYF
TRBV7-8	TRBD1	TRBJ2-7	.	CASRNRPTGTAFTYEQYF
TRBV5-4	.	TRBJ2-7	.	CASSASYGEAAYEQYF
TRBV5-1	.	TRBJ1-5	.	CASSPDGGFNQPQHF
TRBV6-5	TRBD1	TRBJ1-1	.	CASSWTGGTEAFF
TRBV4-1	.	TRBJ2-7	.	CASSQALLAYEQYF
TRBV18	.	TRBJ2-7	.	CASSPGRGTEQYF
TRBV2	.	TRBJ2-7	.	CASSRLATGAEQYF
TRBV4-1	TRBD1	TRBJ2-7	.	CASSLGQGQYEQYF
TRBV27	TRBD2	TRBJ2-7	.	CASSFSLAGVYEQYF
TRBV2	.	TRBJ1-5	few	CASRNEGYNQPQHF
TRBV28	TRBD1	TRBJ2-7	.	CASSLGQGLIEQYF
TRBV2	TRBD2	TRBJ2-3	.	CASRRGGATDTQYF
TRBV27	.	TRBJ2-7	.	CASRSPRGAPYEQYF
TRBV19	.	TRBJ2-1	once	CASSSGGDYNEQFF
TRBV27	.	TRBJ1-2	.	CASSLSATVELGSYTF
TRBV29-1	TRBD1	TRBJ2-7	.	CSVDGLGQGTYEQYF
TRBV27	.	TRBJ1-1	.	CASSQDRVEAFF
TRBV19	.	TRBJ2-7	.	CASSLAGMSYEQYF
TRBV7-8	.	TRBJ1-1	large	CASSLGVGVKTEAFF
TRBV11-2	TRBD2	TRBJ2-7	.	CASSKTSGIYEQYF
TRBV5-4	TRBD1	TRBJ2-7	.	CASSLGQISFRDEQYF
TRBV2	.	TRBJ1-1	.	CASGRGGEAFF
TRBV7-9	TRBD2	TRBJ2-3	.	CASSYLVAGSTDTQYF
TRBV4-1	.	TRBJ1-3	.	CASSQDLSLGNTIYF
TRBV7-6	TRBD1	TRBJ2-7	.	CASSAGTGDYEQYF
TRBV7-9	.	TRBJ1-1	.	CASSYIAQNTEAFF
TRBV6-6	.	TRBJ2-7	.	CASSDTGAYEQYF
TRBV7-9	TRBD1	TRBJ1-4	.	CASSRRGTGFNEKLFF
TRBV7-8	TRBD1	TRBJ1-5	.	CASSLVRQGNQPQHF
TRBV4-1	.	TRBJ2-1	.	CASSQDGSDYNEQFF
TRBV7-9	TRBD2	TRBJ2-1	few	CASSFPTVRAGESNEQFF
TRBV27	.	TRBJ1-2	.	CASSLGGNGYTF
TRBV5-1	.	TRBJ2-7	.	CASSSGTGPEEQYF